This T cell receptor (beta chain) originates from a study of T cells after posttransplantation cyclophosphamide. Busulfan-fludarabine conditioning, marrow transplant, and cyclophosphamide on days +3 and +4 were administered. This clone was seen ten or more times. As yet, its antigen is unknown. V was shortened by 0 bases and J by 5 bases, with 6 bases between the two germline ends. CDR3 length: 13 residues. Looked up from germline, CDR1 is LGHNA and CDR2 is YSLEER. Measured with immunoSEQ multiplex PCR; TCRdb has only the in-frame clones, and not every one. The sample was found to contain about 3,300 clones, and every one recurs. Study findings and constraints: TRB overlap between skin or GI tissue T cells and blood was limited. Donor-recipient repertoire similarity was low at 1-2 months, rising over year one. Recipient CMV seropositivity and CMV reactivation strongly tracked TRB clonality.

The sample was PBMCs, taken after allogeneic stem cell transplant with posttransplant cyclophosphamide. The sequence came from a male patient between 25 and 40 years old who received an allogeneic stem cell transplant from a related donor, was CMV-positive, and had acute GVHD only. The graft donor may have given rise to some T cells. The rearrangement uses TRBV4-3 and TRBJ2-3, with D possibly being TRBD2 (5 bases). The CDR3 DNA reads TGCGCCAGCAGCCAAGATCGGGGAGATACGCAGTATTTT. Translating it yields CASSQDRGDTQYF.